This T cell receptor (beta chain) was recorded in a study of cytomegalovirus exposure and HLA in healthy donors. Looking at the study overall: Of the donors genotyped, 300 to 500 in all, 65% to 90% fell in the Caucasian-associated ancestry cluster.

V was shortened by 2 bases and J by 2 bases, with 4 bases between the two germline ends. Germline V lookup: CDR1 SGHTA, CDR2 FQGNSA. The CDR3 consists of 13 residues. Study-level results: In an earlier analysis, most TCR beta V segments were productive about 87% or about 30% of the time. Information on immune exposure was restricted to one variable (CMV serostatus).

The study ran its PCR with 60 Vbeta and 13 Jbeta primers. In the original analysis: Later analysis identified tens of millions of unique TCR beta chains, 8.5 million to 13 million shared. Method: immunoSEQ multiplex PCR; TCRdb's copy keeps in-frame clones and lacks some. V, J and clone size are those of that table, while D and trimming were read from the DNA. The data show around 210,000 clones, with around 80% seen just once and more than 0.45% held by the top ten. Turning to this clone: The antigen is not known.

Sequencing used PBMCs. The sequence was obtained from a boy aged 10-17 years in good health and CMV-seronegative. The chain is built from TRBV7-2 and TRBJ1-5; D is unclear. CDR3 coding DNA: TGTGCCAGCAGCTTATCTGGCAATCAGCCCCAGCATTTT. It is translated as CASSLSGNQPQHF.